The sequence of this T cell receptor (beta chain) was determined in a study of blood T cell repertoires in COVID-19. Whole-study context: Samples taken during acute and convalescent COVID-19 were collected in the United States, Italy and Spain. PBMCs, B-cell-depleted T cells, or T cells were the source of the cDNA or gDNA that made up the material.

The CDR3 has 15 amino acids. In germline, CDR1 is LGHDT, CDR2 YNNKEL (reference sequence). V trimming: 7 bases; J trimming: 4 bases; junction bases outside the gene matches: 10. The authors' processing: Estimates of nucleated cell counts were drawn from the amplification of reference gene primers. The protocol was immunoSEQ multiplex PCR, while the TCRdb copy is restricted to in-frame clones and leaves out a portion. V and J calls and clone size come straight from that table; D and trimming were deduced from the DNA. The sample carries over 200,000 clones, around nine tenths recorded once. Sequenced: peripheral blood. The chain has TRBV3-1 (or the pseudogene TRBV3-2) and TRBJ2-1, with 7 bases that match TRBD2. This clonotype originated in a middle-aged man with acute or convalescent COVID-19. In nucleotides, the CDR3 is TGTGCCAGCACCCACCACCGGGGGGAATACAATGAGCAGTTCTTC. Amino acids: CASTHHRGEYNEQFF.